This note documents a single T cell receptor (beta chain) sequence. The antigen is not known. Method: immunoSEQ multiplex PCR; TCRdb's copy keeps in-frame clones and lacks some. This table has approximately 3,500 clones, about 70% appearing once. The data were obtained in a study of early stage breast cancer tumors. Points from the study as a whole: Commonly generated sequences made up most enriched TCRB sequences shared between patients.

Germline assignment: CDR1 LNHDA and CDR2 SQIVND (reference sequence). Trimming stripped 5 bases from V and 3 bases from J, with 14 bases between. This CDR3 comprises 15 residues. The TCR was taken from a person aged 40 to 50 with breast cancer. The chain uses TRBV19 and TRBJ2-1; the D gene is possibly TRBD2 (5 bases). Input material: breast tumor tissue. The CDR3 here is CASSWIAPSYNEQFF. The CDR3, as DNA: TGTGCCAGTAGTTGGATAGCGCCAAGCTACAATGAGCAGTTCTTC.